These T cell receptor beta chains were read from a single sample in a study of T-cell reconstitution after alpha-beta-depleted transplantation in children. Each CDR3 protein is one row after TCRdb ran MiXCR on the PCR reads. The data show hundreds of thousands of distinct CDR3 sequences, roughly 14% seen once. Here the sequenced sample was PBMCs, taken before TCRalphabeta/CD19-depleted stem cell transplant. These receptors all come from a girl between 2 and 10 years old with congenital amegakaryocytic thrombocytopenia, due to receive a stem cell transplant. Both conserved end residues are part of each CDR3. D genes are given only for firm matches. Clone sizes are given selectively: once, few, many, or a class where the clone is expanded.

J gene: TRBJ2-7; D gene: TRBD2; V gene: TRBV29-1; clone size: -; CDR3 DNA: TGCAGCGCCGGGGATCCTAGCGGATACGAGCAGTACTTC; CDR3 protein: CSAGDPSGYEQYF
J gene: TRBJ1-1; D gene: -; V gene: TRBV16; clone size: -; CDR3 DNA: TGTGCCAGTGCCCTGCGGGGCGTCACTGAAGCTTTCTTT; CDR3 protein: CASALRGVTEAFF
J gene: TRBJ2-1; D gene: -; V gene: TRBV5-5; clone size: many; CDR3 DNA: TGTGCCAGCACCCAGGCCCGCGGTGAGCAGTTCTTC; CDR3 protein: CASTQARGEQFF
J gene: TRBJ2-1; D gene: -; V gene: TRBV27; clone size: many; CDR3 DNA: TGTGCCAGCAGGCTAAACAGGGATTTTGAGCAGTTCTTC; CDR3 protein: CASRLNRDFEQFF
J gene: TRBJ2-1; D gene: -; V gene: TRBV20-1; clone size: -; CDR3 DNA: TGCAGTGCTAGAGGCCGCAATGAGCAGTTCTTC; CDR3 protein: CSARGRNEQFF
J gene: TRBJ2-1; D gene: -; V gene: TRBV29-1; clone size: many; CDR3 DNA: TGCAGCGTTGAGGGTGGCCGTGTGAATGAGCAGTTCTTC; CDR3 protein: CSVEGGRVNEQFF
J gene: TRBJ2-2; D gene: -; V gene: TRBV7-9; clone size: -; CDR3 DNA: TGTGCCAGCAGCTTAAGGGCCGAGGGGGAGCTGTTTTTT; CDR3 protein: CASSLRAEGELFF
J gene: TRBJ2-1; D gene: -; V gene: TRBV4-2; clone size: few; CDR3 DNA: TGTGCCAGCAGCCCGCTCGGTGGGGGAGTATACAATGAGCAGTTCTTC; CDR3 protein: CASSPLGGGVYNEQFF
J gene: TRBJ2-1; D gene: -; V gene: TRBV5-6; clone size: many; CDR3 DNA: TGTGCCAGCAGCTTGGGGGTCCCGGACGATAATGAGCAGTTCTTC; CDR3 protein: CASSLGVPDDNEQFF
J gene: TRBJ2-3; D gene: TRBD2; V gene: TRBV29-1; clone size: few; CDR3 DNA: TGCAGCGGCGTCCCGGGGACTATCGGCGCTGATACGCAGTATTTT; CDR3 protein: CSGVPGTIGADTQYF
J gene: TRBJ2-1; D gene: -; V gene: TRBV3-1; clone size: few; CDR3 DNA: TGTGCCAGCAGGCGTGGGGGTATCTACAATGAGCAGTTCTTC; CDR3 protein: CASRRGGIYNEQFF
J gene: TRBJ2-7; D gene: -; V gene: TRBV20-1; clone size: -; CDR3 DNA: TGCAGTGCTAGATCCCAGGGTCCCTACGAGCAGTACTTC; CDR3 protein: CSARSQGPYEQYF
J gene: TRBJ2-1; D gene: TRBD1; V gene: TRBV10-3; clone size: many; CDR3 DNA: TGTGCCGCTGGACAGGCCCCGTCCTACAATGAGCAGTTCTTC; CDR3 protein: CAAGQAPSYNEQFF
J gene: TRBJ2-5; D gene: -; V gene: TRBV20-1; clone size: -; CDR3 DNA: TGCAGTGCCTCTGGAGGTCCCCAAGAGACCCAGTACTTC; CDR3 protein: CSASGGPQETQYF
J gene: TRBJ2-3; D gene: TRBD2; V gene: TRBV12-3/TRBV12-4; clone size: -; CDR3 DNA: TGTGCCAGCAGTTTTAGTAGCGGGAGACTTTCAGATACGCAGTATTTT; CDR3 protein: CASSFSSGRLSDTQYF
J gene: TRBJ2-7; D gene: TRBD1; V gene: TRBV10-2; clone size: -; CDR3 DNA: TGCGCCAGTCAGACAGGGAACGAGCAGTACTTC; CDR3 protein: CASQTGNEQYF
J gene: TRBJ2-1; D gene: TRBD2; V gene: TRBV5-1; clone size: few; CDR3 DNA: TGCGCCAGCAGCTTGGGGGCTCTAGCGGGAGGGGAGAATGAGCAGTTCTTC; CDR3 protein: CASSLGALAGGENEQFF
J gene: TRBJ1-2; D gene: -; V gene: TRBV20-1; clone size: many; CDR3 DNA: TGCAGTGCATCACCCATCCTGGGCTACACCTTC; CDR3 protein: CSASPILGYTF
J gene: TRBJ1-2; D gene: -; V gene: TRBV7-2; clone size: many; CDR3 DNA: TGTGCCAGCAGACGAGACAGTTCTCTCTATGGCTACACCTTC; CDR3 protein: CASRRDSSLYGYTF
J gene: TRBJ1-1; D gene: -; V gene: TRBV11-2; clone size: -; CDR3 DNA: TGTGCCAGCAGCTTAGATCTGTCGACTGAAGCTTTCTTT; CDR3 protein: CASSLDLSTEAFF
J gene: TRBJ2-3; D gene: -; V gene: TRBV28; clone size: few; CDR3 DNA: TGTGCCAGCACGCCCGGGGGCGGGAGTAGCACAGATACGCAGTATTTT; CDR3 protein: CASTPGGGSSTDTQYF
J gene: TRBJ2-7; D gene: -; V gene: TRBV28; clone size: -; CDR3 DNA: TGTGCCAGCAGTTTATTCCAGGGTTCCTACGAGCAGTACTTC; CDR3 protein: CASSLFQGSYEQYF
J gene: TRBJ2-1; D gene: TRBD2; V gene: TRBV20-1; clone size: -; CDR3 DNA: TGCAGTGCTAGTTCGGCTAGCGGGAGCAATGAGCAGTTCTTC; CDR3 protein: CSASSASGSNEQFF
J gene: TRBJ1-2; D gene: TRBD1; V gene: TRBV5-1; clone size: many; CDR3 DNA: TGCGCCAGCAGCTTGTGGACAGGGGGCAATGGCTACACCTTC; CDR3 protein: CASSLWTGGNGYTF
J gene: TRBJ2-7; D gene: TRBD1; V gene: TRBV18; clone size: -; CDR3 DNA: TGTGCCAGCTCACCAACCACCGGGACAGGGGTCGAGCAGTACTTC; CDR3 protein: CASSPTTGTGVEQYF
J gene: TRBJ2-5; D gene: TRBD2; V gene: TRBV20-1; clone size: many; CDR3 DNA: TGCAGTGCCGCTAGCGGACCTCAAGAGACCCAGTACTTC; CDR3 protein: CSAASGPQETQYF
J gene: TRBJ2-2; D gene: -; V gene: TRBV5-1; clone size: many; CDR3 DNA: TGCGCCAGCAGCTTGGCCCCGGGGTCGAACACCGGGGAGCTGTTTTTT; CDR3 protein: CASSLAPGSNTGELFF
J gene: TRBJ2-7; D gene: TRBD2; V gene: TRBV29-1; clone size: -; CDR3 DNA: TGCAGCGCCGAAGGGACTAGCGGAGACTACGAGCAGTACTTC; CDR3 protein: CSAEGTSGDYEQYF
J gene: TRBJ2-5; D gene: TRBD1; V gene: TRBV12-3/TRBV12-4; clone size: -; CDR3 DNA: TGTGCCAGCAGTCCGGGGACAGGGATTGCCAAAGAGACCCAGTACTTC; CDR3 protein: CASSPGTGIAKETQYF
J gene: TRBJ2-7; D gene: -; V gene: TRBV5-5; clone size: -; CDR3 DNA: TGTGCCAGCAGCTGGGACCCGGGACTCAACTACGAGCAGTACTTC; CDR3 protein: CASSWDPGLNYEQYF
J gene: TRBJ2-3; D gene: TRBD2; V gene: TRBV5-1; clone size: many; CDR3 DNA: TGCGCCAGCAGCTTGCATAGCGACTTACTAGCGGCTTCCTATAGCACAGATACGCAGTATTTT; CDR3 protein: CASSLHSDLLAASYSTDTQYF
J gene: TRBJ2-1; D gene: TRBD2; V gene: TRBV20-1; clone size: -; CDR3 DNA: TGCAGTGCTACTAGCGGGAGGGCCGACTTTGAGCAGTTCTTC; CDR3 protein: CSATSGRADFEQFF
J gene: TRBJ2-7; D gene: -; V gene: TRBV6-5; clone size: -; CDR3 DNA: TGTGCCAGCACCAAGGGCTGGGGGGAGCAGTACTTC; CDR3 protein: CASTKGWGEQYF
J gene: TRBJ2-1; D gene: TRBD1; V gene: TRBV2; clone size: few; CDR3 DNA: TGTGCCAGCAGAGAAGAGGGACAGGGGAATGAGCAGTTCTTC; CDR3 protein: CASREEGQGNEQFF
J gene: TRBJ2-7; D gene: TRBD2; V gene: TRBV4-1; clone size: many; CDR3 DNA: TGCGCCAGCAGCCAACCAGCGGGAGTCGAGCAGTACTTC; CDR3 protein: CASSQPAGVEQYF